This T cell receptor (beta chain) was profiled in a study of regulatory T cells in long-lasting Graves disease. Deletions cut 3 bases from V and 3 bases from J, with 13 bases between. The CDR3 is made up of 15 amino acids. Germline V gene sequence: CDR1 SGHKS, CDR2 YYEKEE (reference sequence). Arm-PCR of CDR3 regions and iRepertoire HTBI primers were the basis on which TCR beta libraries were built. MiXCR, applied by TCRdb to the multiplex PCR reads, yields one record per CDR3 protein. Of more than 300,000 distinct CDR3 sequences listed, 16% are singletons. This clonotype was picked up many times. Time point given: newly diagnosed GD, antithyroid drugs for less than 3 months. The TCR library was prepared using RNA isolated from PBMCs. Separately, the same data were catalogued under a study of T cells in Graves' hyperthyroidism and ophthalmopathy.

The chain uses TRBV5-5 and TRBJ1-5; tentatively, D is TRBD1 (6 bases). The receptor's source is a woman younger than 35 with Graves disease. The source material was peripheral blood mononuclear cells (PBMCs), sampled at new diagnosis, from a patient treated with antithyroid drugs. CDR3 protein: CASSSTGLDNQPQHF. The DNA for the CDR3 is TGTGCCAGCAGCTCAACAGGGTTAGACAATCAGCCCCAGCATTTT.